The rows below give T cell receptor beta chains drawn from one sample of a study of blood T cell repertoires in COVID-19. This table comes from immunoSEQ multiplex PCR, and its TCRdb copy is limited to in-frame clones, with some not included. This table has about 200,000 clones, 80% to 85% appearing once. Sequencing was performed on peripheral blood. Receptors were obtained from a woman older than 75 with COVID-19, enrolled during active disease. The CDR3 runs from the conserved cysteine through the conserved F or W. The D gene is left open where the match is weak. A row's size may be missing; if present it is once, few, many or a size class.

size	V	J	D	DNA	CDR3
few	TRBV28	TRBJ1-2	-	TGTGCCAGCAGACCGGGTGGGTATGGCTACACCTTC	CASRPGGYGYTF
-	TRBV18	TRBJ1-1	TRBD1	TGTGCCAGCTCACCGTACAGGGGGGGGAACACTGAAGCTTTCTTT	CASSPYRGGNTEAFF
-	TRBV6-1	TRBJ1-1	-	TGTGCCAGCAGTGAGGCGGGGGGGGACACTGAAGCTTTCTTT	CASSEAGGDTEAFF
-	TRBV5-6	TRBJ1-2	TRBD1	TGTGCCAGCAGCTTTGACAGGGGAGAAGGTGGCTACACCTTC	CASSFDRGEGGYTF
-	TRBV6-5	TRBJ2-7	TRBD2	TGTGCCAGCAGTTACTCGTCTAGCGGGAGGCCCTACGAGCAGTACTTC	CASSYSSSGRPYEQYF
few	TRBV30	TRBJ1-4	-	TGTGCCTGGAGTGTACCGCGGCGGGGAGGGGAAAAACTGTTTTTT	CAWSVPRRGGEKLFF
-	TRBV7-9	TRBJ1-1	-	TGTGCCAGCAGCTTGACAGGTCCCACTGAAGCTTTCTTT	CASSLTGPTEAFF
-	TRBV9	TRBJ1-4	-	TGTGCCAGCAGCGTCCTGTCCTCAACTAATGAAAAACTGTTTTTT	CASSVLSSTNEKLFF
-	TRBV19	TRBJ2-5	-	TGTGCCAGTAGTATCGGGAGACTTCAAGAGACCCAGTACTTC	CASSIGRLQETQYF
once	TRBV4-2	TRBJ2-5	TRBD2	TGTGCCAGCAGCCAAGCCGGGACTAGCGGGGGAGAGACCCAGTACTTC	CASSQAGTSGGETQYF
-	TRBV5-6	TRBJ2-1	TRBD1	TGTGCCAGCAGCCCATGGACGTCCCGGGACAGGGTCTCCTACAATGAGCAGTTCTTC	CASSPWTSRDRVSYNEQFF
-	TRBV27	TRBJ1-6	-	TGTGCCAGCGGCCGCGGGGGCGTTTATAATTCACCCCTCCACTTT	CASGRGGVYNSPLHF
-	TRBV11-2	TRBJ2-7	-	TGTGCCAGCAGCTTCCCCCCTACCTACGAGCAGTACTTC	CASSFPPTYEQYF
-	TRBV21-1	TRBJ1-2	-	TGTGCCAGCTCCCCCGGGGACAGGGGGACTGGCTACACCTTC	CASSPGDRGTGYTF
-	TRBV18	TRBJ2-1	TRBD2	TGTGCCAGCTCACCGGGACTAGCGATCTACAATGAGCAGTTCTTC	CASSPGLAIYNEQFF
-	TRBV7-3	TRBJ1-1	TRBD1	TGTGCCAGCAGCCCGGGACACGACAGGGTGGGCACTGAAGCTTTCTTT	CASSPGHDRVGTEAFF
-	TRBV7-2	TRBJ2-1	-	TGTGCCAGCAGCTTAGACGGGAGCGGCAATGAGCAGTTCTTC	CASSLDGSGNEQFF
-	TRBV27	TRBJ2-3	TRBD2	TGTGCCAGCAGTTTAGGGACTAGCGGGAGTATACGGACAGATACGCAGTATTTT	CASSLGTSGSIRTDTQYF
-	TRBV21-1	TRBJ2-5	-	TGTGCCCACCCGGGGGAGGGGGAGACCCAGTACTTC	CAHPGEGETQYF
few	TRBV19	TRBJ1-5	-	TGTGCCAGTAGTACCCGACAGAGAGTTCATTTT	CASSTRQRVHF